The entry that follows covers one T cell receptor (beta chain) sequence. The target antigen is unknown. V was pared by 5 bases and J by 4 bases, with 8 bases between. CDR1 is SGHNT and CDR2 is YENEEA in the germline V gene. This CDR3 comprises 13 residues. The assay was immunoSEQ multiplex PCR, and TCRdb's table has in-frame clones only and misses some. The profile shows more than 140,000 clones, 78% of them singletons. The record originates from a study of PD-1 blockade in classical Hodgkin lymphoma. Overall study: Patients got intravenous nivolumab 3 mg/kg every 2 weeks.

Broader study findings: Baseline diversity resembling that of newly diagnosed patients was seen in complete responders.

Relapse after autologous stem cell transplantation occurred in every patient, and brentuximab vedotin exposure varied. Each best response was a complete response, a partial response or progressive disease. The sequencing used peripheral blood mononuclear cells (PBMCs), collected before the second cycle of nivolumab. The rearrangement links TRBV11-3 to TRBJ2-2; D is unclear. The sequence was obtained from a human donor with classical Hodgkin lymphoma. The CDR3 reads CASSARATGELFF. CDR3 nucleotide sequence: TGTGCCAGCAGCGCCAGAGCCACCGGGGAGCTGTTTTTT.